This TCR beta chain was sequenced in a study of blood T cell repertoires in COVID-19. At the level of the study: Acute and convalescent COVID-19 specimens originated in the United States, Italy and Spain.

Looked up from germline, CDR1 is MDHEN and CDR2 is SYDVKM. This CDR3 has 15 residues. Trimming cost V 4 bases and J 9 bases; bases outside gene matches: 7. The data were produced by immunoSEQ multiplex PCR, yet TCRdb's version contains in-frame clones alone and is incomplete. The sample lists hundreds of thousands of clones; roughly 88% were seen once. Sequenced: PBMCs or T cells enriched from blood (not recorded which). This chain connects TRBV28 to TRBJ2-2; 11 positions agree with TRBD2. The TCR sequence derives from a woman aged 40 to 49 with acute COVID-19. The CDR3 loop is CASSSSGRRGRELFF. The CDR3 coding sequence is TGTGCCAGCAGTTCTAGCGGGAGGCGTGGTAGGGAGCTGTTTTTT.